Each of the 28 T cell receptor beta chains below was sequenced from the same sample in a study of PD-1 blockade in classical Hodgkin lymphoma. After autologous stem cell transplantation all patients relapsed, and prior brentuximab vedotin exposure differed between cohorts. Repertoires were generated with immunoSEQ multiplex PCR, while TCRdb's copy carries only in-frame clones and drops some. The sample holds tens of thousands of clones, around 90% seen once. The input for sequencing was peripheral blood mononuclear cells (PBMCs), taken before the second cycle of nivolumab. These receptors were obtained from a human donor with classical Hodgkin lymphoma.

In DNA form, the CDR3 reads TGTGCCAGCAGTTACAAGGACAGGGAAGGCGAGCAGTACTTC. Translation: CASSYKDREGEQYF. This sequence joins TRBV6-5 and TRBJ2-7, with TRBD1 matching 8 bases. Germline values: CDR1 MNHEY, CDR2 SVGAGI. The CDR3 loop spans 14 amino acids. V was clipped by 2 bases and J by 6 bases; unmatched bases: 6.

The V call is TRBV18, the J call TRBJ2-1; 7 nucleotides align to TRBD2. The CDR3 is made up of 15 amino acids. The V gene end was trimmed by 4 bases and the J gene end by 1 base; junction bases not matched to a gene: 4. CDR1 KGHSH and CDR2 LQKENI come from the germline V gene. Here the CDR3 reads CASSQAGFSYNEQFF. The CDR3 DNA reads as TGTGCCAGCTCACAAGCGGGGTTTTCCTACAATGAGCAGTTCTTC.

As DNA, the CDR3 is TGTGCCAGCAGCCCCCACGACAGGGGACCGAATGAAAAACTGTTTTTT. Protein sequence: CASSPHDRGPNEKLFF. The rearrangement joins TRBV7-3 to TRBJ1-4; the match to TRBD1 covers 8 bases. The CDR3 loop spans 16 amino acids. Trimming cost V 5 bases and J 5 bases; bases outside gene matches: 10. The germline V gene has CDR1 SGHTA and CDR2 FQGTGA.

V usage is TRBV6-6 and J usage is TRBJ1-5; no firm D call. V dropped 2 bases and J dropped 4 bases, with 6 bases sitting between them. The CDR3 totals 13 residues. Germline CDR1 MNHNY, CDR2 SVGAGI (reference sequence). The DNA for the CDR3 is TGTGCCAGCAGTTACGACGCGAATCAGCCCCAGCATTTT. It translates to CASSYDANQPQHF.

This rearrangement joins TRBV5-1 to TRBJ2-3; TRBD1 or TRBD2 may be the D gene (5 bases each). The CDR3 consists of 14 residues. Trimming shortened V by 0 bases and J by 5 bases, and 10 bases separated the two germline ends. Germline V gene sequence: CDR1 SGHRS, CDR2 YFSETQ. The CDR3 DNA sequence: TGCGCCAGCAGCTTGGCCCCGGGGCTAGATACGCAGTATTTT. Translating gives CASSLAPGLDTQYF.

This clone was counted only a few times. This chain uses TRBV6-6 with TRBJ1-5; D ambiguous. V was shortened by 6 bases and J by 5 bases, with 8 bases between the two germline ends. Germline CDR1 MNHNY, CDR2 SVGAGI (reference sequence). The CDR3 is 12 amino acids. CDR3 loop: CASRGRDQPQHF. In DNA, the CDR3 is TGTGCCAGCAGAGGGAGAGATCAGCCCCAGCATTTT.

The CDR3 DNA sequence: TGCGCCAGCAGCCCGACCGGGGGGCAAGAGACCCAGTACTTC. Translation gives CASSPTGGQETQYF. The V gene is TRBV5-1, the J gene TRBJ2-5, with 7 bases aligning to TRBD2. Per the germline V gene, CDR1 is SGHRS and CDR2 is YFSETQ. The CDR3 has 14 residues. V was clipped by 4 bases and J by 2 bases; unmatched bases: 5. Drawing the rest from reference TRBV5-1 and TRBJ2-5, the complete variable domain is KAGVTQTPRYLIKTRGQQVTLSCSPISGHRSVSWYQQTPGQGLQFLFEYFSETQRNKGNFPGRFSGRQFSNSRSEMNVSTLELGDSALYLCASSPTGGQETQYFGPGTRLLVL.

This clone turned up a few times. CDR3 in amino acids: CASRAAGELFF. DNA for the CDR3: TGTGCCAGCAGGGCCGCCGGGGAGCTGTTTTTT. This rearrangement joins TRBV2 to TRBJ2-2; the D is unclear. The CDR3 is made up of 11 amino acids. CDR1 SNHLY and CDR2 FYNNEI come from the germline V gene. Trimming shortened V by 6 bases and J by 6 bases, and 5 bases separated the two germline ends. Full variable domain (missing parts from reference TRBV2 and TRBJ2-2): EPEVTQTPSHQVTQMGQEVILRCVPISNHLYFYWYRQILGQKVEFLVSFYNNEISEKSEIFDDQFSVERPDGSNFTLKIRSTKLEDSAMYFCASRAAGELFFGEGSRLTVL.

The CDR3 here is CASSKRTNYEQYF. The CDR3 nucleotides are TGTGCCAGTAGTAAACGGACAAACTACGAGCAGTACTTC. The gene calls are TRBV19 and TRBJ2-7; a weak D match, TRBD1 (5 bases). CDR1 LNHDA and CDR2 SQIVND come from the germline V gene (reference sequence). The CDR3 has 13 residues. The V end was cut by 4 bases, the J end by 3 bases, with 10 bases between.

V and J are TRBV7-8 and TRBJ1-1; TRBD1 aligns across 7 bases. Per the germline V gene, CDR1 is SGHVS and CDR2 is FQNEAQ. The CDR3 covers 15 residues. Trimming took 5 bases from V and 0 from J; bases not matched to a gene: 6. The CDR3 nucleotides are TGTGCCAGCAGCAAGGGACAGCTCATGAACACTGAAGCTTTCTTT. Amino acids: CASSKGQLMNTEAFF.

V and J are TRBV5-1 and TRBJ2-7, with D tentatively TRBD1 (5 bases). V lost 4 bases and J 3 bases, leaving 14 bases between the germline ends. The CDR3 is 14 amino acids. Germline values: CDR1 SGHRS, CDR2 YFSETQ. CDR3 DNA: TGCGCCAGCAGCCCCAGGGTTGTCGGCTACGAGCAGTACTTC. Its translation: CASSPRVVGYEQYF.

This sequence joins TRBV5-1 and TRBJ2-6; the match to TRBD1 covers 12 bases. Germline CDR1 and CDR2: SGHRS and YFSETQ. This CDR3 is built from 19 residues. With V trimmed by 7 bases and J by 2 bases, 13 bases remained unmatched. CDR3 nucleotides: TGCGCCAGCCTAAAGCTACCGGGACAGGGGGCTGCTGGGGCCAACGTCCTGACTTTC. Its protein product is CASLKLPGQGAAGANVLTF.

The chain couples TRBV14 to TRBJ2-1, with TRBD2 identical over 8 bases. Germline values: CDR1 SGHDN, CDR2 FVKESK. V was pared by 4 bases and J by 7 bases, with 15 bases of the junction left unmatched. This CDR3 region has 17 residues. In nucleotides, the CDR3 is TGTGCCAGCAGCCCGTCCCGGGGACTAGATATTGTGAATGAGCAGTTCTTC. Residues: CASSPSRGLDIVNEQFF. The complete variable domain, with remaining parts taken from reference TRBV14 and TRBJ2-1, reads EAGVTQFPSHSVIEKGQTVTLRCDPISGHDNLYWYRRVMGKEIKFLLHFVKESKQDESGMPNNRFLAERTGGTYSTLKVQPAELEDSGVYFCASSPSRGLDIVNEQFFGPGTRLTVL.

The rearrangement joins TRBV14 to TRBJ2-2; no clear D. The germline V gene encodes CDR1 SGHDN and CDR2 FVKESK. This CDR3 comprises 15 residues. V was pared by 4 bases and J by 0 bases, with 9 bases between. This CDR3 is CASSLFFPNTGELFF. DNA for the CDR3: TGTGCCAGCAGCCTTTTTTTCCCGAACACCGGGGAGCTGTTTTTT.

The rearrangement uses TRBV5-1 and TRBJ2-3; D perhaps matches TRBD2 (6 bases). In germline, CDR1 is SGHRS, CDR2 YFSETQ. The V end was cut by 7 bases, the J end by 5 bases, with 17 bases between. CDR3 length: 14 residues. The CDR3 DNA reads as TGCGCCAGCGGGGGGTCGGGGGATCGAGATACGCAGTATTTT. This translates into CASGGSGDRDTQYF.

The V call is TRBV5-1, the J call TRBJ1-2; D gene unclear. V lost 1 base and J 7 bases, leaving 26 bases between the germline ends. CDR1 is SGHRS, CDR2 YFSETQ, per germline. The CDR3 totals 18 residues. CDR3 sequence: CASSLSLSAPSRYAGYTF. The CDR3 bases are TGCGCCAGCAGCTTGAGTCTGTCGGCCCCCAGTCGGTATGCTGGCTACACCTTC.

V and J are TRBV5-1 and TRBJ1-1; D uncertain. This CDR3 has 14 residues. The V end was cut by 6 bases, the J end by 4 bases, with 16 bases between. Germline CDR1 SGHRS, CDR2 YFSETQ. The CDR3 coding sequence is TGCGCCAGCACCACAATCTGGGGAGGCACTGAAGCTTTCTTT. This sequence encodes CASTTIWGGTEAFF.

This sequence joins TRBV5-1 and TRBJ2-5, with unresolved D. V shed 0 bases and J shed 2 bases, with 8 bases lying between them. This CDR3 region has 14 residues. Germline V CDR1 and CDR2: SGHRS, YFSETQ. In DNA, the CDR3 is TGCGCCAGCAGCTTGGGGCCACCGCAAGAGACCCAGTACTTC. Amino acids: CASSLGPPQETQYF.

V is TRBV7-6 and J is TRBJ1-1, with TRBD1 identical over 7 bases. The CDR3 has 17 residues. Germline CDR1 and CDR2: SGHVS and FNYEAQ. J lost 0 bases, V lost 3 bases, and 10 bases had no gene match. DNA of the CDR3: TGTGCCAGCAGCTTGAGACAGGGTTGGAGTGTGAACACTGAAGCTTTCTTT. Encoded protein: CASSLRQGWSVNTEAFF.

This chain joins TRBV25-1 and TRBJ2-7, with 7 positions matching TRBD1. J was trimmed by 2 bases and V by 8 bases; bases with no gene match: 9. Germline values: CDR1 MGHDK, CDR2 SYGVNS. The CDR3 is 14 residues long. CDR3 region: CASSENRGPYEQYF. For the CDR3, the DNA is TGTGCCAGCTCCGAGAACAGGGGCCCCTACGAGCAGTACTTC.

The CDR3 loop reads CASSSSGGVNTGELFF. The CDR3 nucleotides read TGTGCCAGCAGCTCCTCGGGGGGGGTTAACACCGGGGAGCTGTTTTTT. The chain uses TRBV7-9 and TRBJ2-2; 8 positions match TRBD2. Germline V gene sequence: CDR1 SEHNR, CDR2 FQNEAQ (reference sequence). V shed 4 bases, J shed 2 bases, and the junction held 6 bases outside the gene matches. The CDR3 length is 16 residues.

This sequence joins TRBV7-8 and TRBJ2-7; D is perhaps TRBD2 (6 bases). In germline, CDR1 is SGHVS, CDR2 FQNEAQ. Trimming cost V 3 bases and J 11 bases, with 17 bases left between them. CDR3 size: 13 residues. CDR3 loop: CASSLVTDGGKYF. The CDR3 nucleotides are TGTGCCAGCAGCTTGGTGACGGATGGGGGGAAGTACTTC. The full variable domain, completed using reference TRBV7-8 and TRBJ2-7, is GAGVSQSPRYKVAKRGQDVALRCDPISGHVSLFWYQQALGQGPEFLTYFQNEAQLDKSGLPSDRFFAERPEGSVSTLKIQRTQQEDSAVYLCASSLVTDGGKYFGPGTRLTVT.

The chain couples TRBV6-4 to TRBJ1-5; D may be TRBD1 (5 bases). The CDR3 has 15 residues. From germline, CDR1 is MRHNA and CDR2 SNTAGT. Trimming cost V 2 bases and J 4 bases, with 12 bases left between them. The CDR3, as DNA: TGTGCCAGCAGTGACGAGGGGACGGGGAATCAGCCCCAGCATTTT. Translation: CASSDEGTGNQPQHF.

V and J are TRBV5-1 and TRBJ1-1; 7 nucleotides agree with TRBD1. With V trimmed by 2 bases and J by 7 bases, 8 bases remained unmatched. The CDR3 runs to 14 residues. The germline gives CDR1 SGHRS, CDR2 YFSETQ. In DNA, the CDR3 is TGCGCCAGCAGCTTCGACAGGGATCGGGGTGAAGCTTTCTTT. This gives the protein CASSFDRDRGEAFF. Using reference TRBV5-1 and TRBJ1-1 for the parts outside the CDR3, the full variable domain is KAGVTQTPRYLIKTRGQQVTLSCSPISGHRSVSWYQQTPGQGLQFLFEYFSETQRNKGNFPGRFSGRQFSNSRSEMNVSTLELGDSALYLCASSFDRDRGEAFFGQGTRLTVV.

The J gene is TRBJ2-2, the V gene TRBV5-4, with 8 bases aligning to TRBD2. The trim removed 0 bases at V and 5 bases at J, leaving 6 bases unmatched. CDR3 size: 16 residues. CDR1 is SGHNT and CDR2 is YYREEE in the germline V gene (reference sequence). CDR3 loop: CASSLGPQRGTGELFF. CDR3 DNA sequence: TGTGCCAGCAGCTTGGGGCCCCAGCGGGGGACCGGGGAGCTGTTTTTT.

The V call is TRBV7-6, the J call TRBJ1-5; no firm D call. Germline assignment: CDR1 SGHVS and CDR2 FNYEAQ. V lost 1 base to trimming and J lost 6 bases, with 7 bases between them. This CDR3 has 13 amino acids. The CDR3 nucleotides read TGTGCCAGCAGCTTAGGTTTCGGTCAGCCCCAGCATTTT. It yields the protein CASSLGFGQPQHF.

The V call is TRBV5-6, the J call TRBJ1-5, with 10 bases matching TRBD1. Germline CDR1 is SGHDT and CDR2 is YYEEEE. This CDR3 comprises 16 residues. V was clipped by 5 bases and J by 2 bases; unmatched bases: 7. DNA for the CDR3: TGTGCCAGCAGTTCCGACAGGGGGCTCGGCAATCAGCCCCAGCATTTT. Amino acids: CASSSDRGLGNQPQHF.

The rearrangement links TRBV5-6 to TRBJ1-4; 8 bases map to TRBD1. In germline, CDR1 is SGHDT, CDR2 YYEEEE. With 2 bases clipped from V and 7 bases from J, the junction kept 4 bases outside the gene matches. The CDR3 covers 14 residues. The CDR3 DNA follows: TGTGCCAGCAGCTTCGGACAGGGAAGTGAAAAACTGTTTTTT. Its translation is CASSFGQGSEKLFF. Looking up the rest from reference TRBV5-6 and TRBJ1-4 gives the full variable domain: DAGVTQSPTHLIKTRGQQVTLRCSPKSGHDTVSWYQQALGQGPQFIFQYYEEEERQRGNFPDRFSGHQFPNYSSELNVNALLLGDSALYLCASSFGQGSEKLFFGSGTQLSVL.